This is a list of T cell receptor beta chains from one sample in a study of T cells in Graves' hyperthyroidism and ophthalmopathy. TCRdb analysed the multiplex PCR reads with MiXCR anew, one entry per CDR3 protein. The table lists around 560,000 distinct CDR3 sequences, around 17% of them singletons, with 15% to 20% in the top ten. Source material: blood. The receptors were sampled from a woman in her late teens or twenties with Graves' hyperthyroidism. CDR3s include the opening cysteine and the closing phenylalanine or tryptophan. Fields, in order: CDR3 DNA, CDR3 protein, clone size, D gene, J gene, V gene. A D gene is named only where the DNA matches it firmly. Size values are once, few and many counts, or a class for expanded clones, and some rows have none.

cdr3_nt: TGTGCCACCAGTGCCCACACCCCCGGGACAGAAGACATTCAGTACTTC
cdr3_aa: CATSAHTPGTEDIQYF
clone_size: few
d_call: TRBD1
j_call: TRBJ2-4
v_call: TRBV24-1

cdr3_nt: TGCGCCAGCAGCTTGGGGTTGGGGACGGGGTACCAAGAGACCCAGTACTTC
cdr3_aa: CASSLGLGTGYQETQYF
clone_size: NA
d_call: NA
j_call: TRBJ2-5
v_call: TRBV5-1

cdr3_nt: TGCAGCGTTGAAGAAAGCGGGAGTGGGTACGAGCAGTACTTC
cdr3_aa: CSVEESGSGYEQYF
clone_size: few
d_call: TRBD2
j_call: TRBJ2-7
v_call: TRBV29-1

cdr3_nt: TGCGCCAGCAGCCAAACTGCCGGGGAGCTGTTTTTT
cdr3_aa: CASSQTAGELFF
clone_size: few
d_call: NA
j_call: TRBJ2-2
v_call: TRBV5-1

cdr3_nt: TGTGCCAGCAGCCAATATCAGGGAAAGACAGAGACCCAGTACTTC
cdr3_aa: CASSQYQGKTETQYF
clone_size: many
d_call: NA
j_call: TRBJ2-5
v_call: TRBV14

cdr3_nt: TGCAGTGCTAGTCAGGGGAATGGAAACACCATATATTTT
cdr3_aa: CSASQGNGNTIYF
clone_size: few
d_call: NA
j_call: TRBJ1-3
v_call: TRBV20-1

cdr3_nt: TGCGCCAGCAGTAACGGGAGAGAGACCCAGTACTTC
cdr3_aa: CASSNGRETQYF
clone_size: many
d_call: NA
j_call: TRBJ2-5
v_call: TRBV5-1

cdr3_nt: TGTGCCAGTAGTGTCCCCAGGACTCCCGGGAGGGGCACTGAAGCTTTCTTT
cdr3_aa: CASSVPRTPGRGTEAFF
clone_size: NA
d_call: NA
j_call: TRBJ1-1
v_call: TRBV19

cdr3_nt: TGTGCCAGCAGTTCAAGACTAGTGGCGAACACCGGGGAGCTGTTTTTT
cdr3_aa: CASSSRLVANTGELFF
clone_size: few
d_call: NA
j_call: TRBJ2-2
v_call: TRBV27

cdr3_nt: TGTGCCAGCAGTGGACTAGCGGGGGGGAGGGATACGCAGTATTTT
cdr3_aa: CASSGLAGGRDTQYF
clone_size: many
d_call: TRBD2
j_call: TRBJ2-3
v_call: TRBV6-1

cdr3_nt: TGTGCCAGCAGCGGTGGGGGAAACTGGGGAGAAAAACTGTTTTTT
cdr3_aa: CASSGGGNWGEKLFF
clone_size: few
d_call: NA
j_call: TRBJ1-4
v_call: TRBV9

cdr3_nt: TGCAGTGCTAAGGGGACAGGCCAAGTTGGCAATCAGCCCCAGCATTTT
cdr3_aa: CSAKGTGQVGNQPQHF
clone_size: many
d_call: TRBD1
j_call: TRBJ1-5
v_call: TRBV20-1

cdr3_nt: TGCGCCAGCAGCGCCGGGACTAAACCCCACAATGAGCAGTTCTTC
cdr3_aa: CASSAGTKPHNEQFF
clone_size: many
d_call: TRBD2
j_call: TRBJ2-1
v_call: TRBV5-1

cdr3_nt: TGCAGTGCCCCAAAAGGGACAGGGGGCGGAGAGACCCAGTACTTC
cdr3_aa: CSAPKGTGGGETQYF
clone_size: many
d_call: TRBD1
j_call: TRBJ2-5
v_call: TRBV20-1

cdr3_nt: TGTGCCAGCAGCTTGATCACGGGGAGCTTGTACGAGCAGTACTTC
cdr3_aa: CASSLITGSLYEQYF
clone_size: many
d_call: NA
j_call: TRBJ2-7
v_call: TRBV7-2

cdr3_nt: TGTGCCACCAGTGATTTAGCCTCTCGACAGGGGGACTACTATGGCTACACCTTC
cdr3_aa: CATSDLASRQGDYYGYTF
clone_size: NA
d_call: TRBD1
j_call: TRBJ1-2
v_call: TRBV24-1

cdr3_nt: TGCAGCGTTGAACTACCCCTCGGGAGGACCGGGGAGCTGTTTTTT
cdr3_aa: CSVELPLGRTGELFF
clone_size: NA
d_call: TRBD2
j_call: TRBJ2-2
v_call: TRBV29-1

cdr3_nt: TGTGCCAGCACCCCATGGGTAAGAGGGGGAAACTCTGGGGCCAACGTCCTGACTTTC
cdr3_aa: CASTPWVRGGNSGANVLTF
clone_size: NA
d_call: NA
j_call: TRBJ2-6
v_call: TRBV7-9

cdr3_nt: TGTGCCAGCTCACCCCTAGCGGGAGGATTCCAAGAGACCCAGTACTTC
cdr3_aa: CASSPLAGGFQETQYF
clone_size: many
d_call: TRBD2
j_call: TRBJ2-5
v_call: TRBV18

cdr3_nt: TGTGCTAGTGGTTTGGTACGAGGGGAGCAGTACTTC
cdr3_aa: CASGLVRGEQYF
clone_size: NA
d_call: NA
j_call: TRBJ2-7
v_call: TRBV12-5

cdr3_nt: TGTGCCAGCAGCCAAGCCCGCCATTTCAATGAGCAGTTCTTC
cdr3_aa: CASSQARHFNEQFF
clone_size: NA
d_call: NA
j_call: TRBJ2-1
v_call: TRBV4-2

cdr3_nt: TGTGCCAGTAGCGGGATTGGGGTTAACAATGAGCAGTTCTTC
cdr3_aa: CASSGIGVNNEQFF
clone_size: few
d_call: TRBD2
j_call: TRBJ2-1
v_call: TRBV30